A single T cell receptor (beta chain) is shown here with its context. This sample stems from a study of blood T cell repertoires in COVID-19. The CDR3 spans 17 residues. The V segment lost 3 bases and the J segment 5 bases; nucleotides outside the gene matches: 8. Germline assignment: CDR1 LGHDT and CDR2 YNNKEL (reference sequence). Methods used by the authors: Amplification of reference gene primers was used by the study to estimate nucleated cell counts. Using immunoSEQ multiplex PCR, the repertoire was profiled, and TCRdb retains in-frame clones only, with some absent. Clonal size and the V and J genes are those of that table, whereas D and trimming came from the DNA. This sample has approximately 200,000 clones; roughly 84% occur once, and the top ten carry around 7.5%.

The receptor comes from a man between 40 and 49 years old who had recovered from COVID-19. The chain carries TRBV3-1 (or the pseudogene TRBV3-2) and TRBJ2-2, with 11 positions matching TRBD2. Input material: PBMCs or T cells enriched from blood (not recorded which). CDR3 residues: CASSHLAGGVKTGELFF. CDR3 nucleotide sequence: TGTGCCAGCAGCCACCTAGCGGGGGGTGTAAAAACCGGGGAGCTGTTTTTT.